Described below is a single TCR beta chain sequence and its context. Antigen unknown. Template material for amplifying TCR beta CDR3 regions consisted of RNA transcripts. The HTBI primer set served for first-round RT-PCR of the TCR CDR3. TCRdb passed the multiplex PCR reads through MiXCR, listing each CDR3 protein once. The table includes 500,000 to 750,000 distinct CDR3 sequences, around 42% detected once. Graves' hyperthyroidism qualified as stable when ophthalmopathy did not progress within 18 months. The hyperthyroidism was newly diagnosed and had lasted under 2 months; the patients were aged 18 to 65. These data come from a study of T cells in Graves' hyperthyroidism and ophthalmopathy. Findings of the study overall: Classification by a 13 V-J model distinguished ophthalmopathy from stable hyperthyroidism.

With V trimmed by 8 bases and J by 4 bases, 4 bases remained unmatched. The CDR3 sequence is 12 residues long. CDR1 and CDR2 from the germline V gene are SQVTM and ANQGSEA. V gene TRBV29-1 combines with J gene TRBJ1-4, with TRBD1 matching 7 bases. The origin of this receptor is a woman under 30 with Graves' hyperthyroidism. Sequenced input: peripheral blood or thyroid tissue (not recorded which). The CDR3, as DNA: TGCAGCCTGGGACAGTTTAATGAAAAACTGTTTTTT. Translation: CSLGQFNEKLFF.